This TCR beta chain appears in the sequencing data of a study of CD8 T cells in ankylosing spondylitis. Study results and limitations: Some of the motif variants had earlier been found in reactive arthritis patients' fluid and blood. As for the disease-linked clones, they showed a CD8+ phenotype and occurred at relatively low frequencies in peripheral blood. Typical of ankylosing spondylitis blood, it appeared, was a TCR beta motif of under 10 highly homologous variants.

As regards this clonotype: Its antigen remains unknown.

Generation of TCR beta libraries employed quantitative 5'-RACE incorporating molecular barcodes. TCRdb itself ran the 5' RACE reads through MiXCR, one entry per CDR3 protein. The table records fewer than 400,000 distinct CDR3 sequences, 6.5% to 10% of them present only once. CDR1 is MNHEY and CDR2 is SMNVEV in the germline V gene (reference sequence). CDR3 size: 17 residues. V gave up 4 bases and J gave up 7 bases; unmatched junction bases: 15. This chain links TRBV27 with TRBJ2-1, with 8 bases matching TRBD2. The sequenced material came from blood, either unsorted or a sorted T cell fraction (not recorded which). This TCR derives from a male donor with ankylosing spondylitis. CDR3 amino acids: CASSSLLAGKAGNEQFF. CDR3 nucleotide sequence: TGTGCCAGCAGTTCTCTGCTAGCGGGTAAGGCTGGGAATGAGCAGTTCTTC.